This TCR beta chain was sequenced during a study of blood T cell repertoires in COVID-19 (dated by TCRdb to 2020 to 2021). With regard to the full study: The collaborator samples originated in the United States, Italy and Spain and spanned the acute and convalescent phases of COVID-19. Samples came from the ongoing ImmuneRACE study (first 160 participants) plus 1,254 subjects from 6 global collaborators. HLA class I and class II types, where available, came from metadata supplied by the sample provider rather than from assay-based typing. A de-identified subject ID, COVID-19 status, age in years and sex were almost always included in the sample metadata. Subjects who had been exposed to COVID-19, were actively infected with it, or had recovered from it provided the deeply sampled blood TCRbeta repertoires that made up the dataset. The material from the prospective study consisted of cDNA or gDNA derived from T cells, B-cell-depleted T cells, or PBMCs. The repertoires were released in a freely available public database intended as a resource for research on the immune response to SARS-CoV-2. General conclusions and limits of the study: How much clinical and demographic metadata was included differed by source and by participant, and the metadata was provided uncurated.

Each collaborating institution followed its own protocols to collect whole blood in K2EDTA tubes. For TCRbeta analysis, collaborators shipped samples as frozen whole blood, isolated PBMCs, or DNA extracted from either of those sample types. Regarding this clone: Its target antigen remains unknown. Base qualities are not provided; no much larger clone lies one nucleotide away.

From cysteine to phenylalanine, the CDR3 is 14 amino acids long. Just the 42-base CDR3 DNA is kept, in frame starting at base 1. Compared with germline, V lacks 5 bases and J lacks 3 bases; bases without a gene match: 4. CDR1 and CDR2 are read off the germline V gene (reference sequence) as MNHEY and SMNVEV. TCRbeta CDR3 regions were amplified from genomic DNA using the immunoSEQ Assay, a bias-controlled multiplex PCR. On the authors' methods: Nucleated cell counts per sample were estimated from amplification of reference gene primers within the assay. Sequence reads were collapsed and filtered to measure the absolute abundance of every unique TCRbeta CDR3 rearrangement. For each sample, productive Simpson clonality was calculated as the square root of Simpson's diversity index across productive rearrangements. The immuneACCESS repertoire file appears here via TCRdb, limited to in-frame rearrangements. These files lack a portion of the clones; in checked studies, under half of the deficit traces to unresolved V genes, and the cause of the others is not known. The V and J calls and the clone size are those of that table, but D and trimming were determined from the DNA. Across this sample there are approximately 60,000 clones, with 81% seen only once. 14% to 15% of the sample is in the top ten clones.

The chain employs TRBV27 and TRBJ2-3; 8 bases in the junction line up with TRBD2. This TCR derives from a man older than 75 with acute or convalescent COVID-19. Sequenced material: peripheral blood. The DNA reads as follows: TGTGCCAGCAGTGGGCTAGCGGGTACAGATACGCAGTATTTT. This encodes CASSGLAGTDTQYF.